The following is a TCR beta chain sequence with its context. Its antigen remains unidentified. No base qualities exist here, and no much larger clone lies one base off it. Receptor libraries were prepared by 5' RACE. The reads were generated on an Illumina HiSeq 2500. A second roughly 6 to 12 cycle PCR used a sample-barcoded 5' primer and a J-beta primer mix. A template-switch 5' adaptor carrying 12 random nucleotides introduced a unique molecular identifier onto each TCR beta cDNA molecule. Each sample yielded at least 2.5 million CDR3-containing paired-end reads. First-strand cDNA synthesis was performed from all RNA using the Mint cDNA synthesis kit, with priming by a TRBC-specific oligonucleotide. Following uracil-DNA glycosylase treatment, a first 18-cycle PCR with universal primers M1SS and BC2_uni_R was performed on all cDNA. In the paper's pipeline: For normalization, 1 million high-quality reads were randomly selected from each sample, with every read carrying a distinct molecular identifier. Reads with shared molecular identifiers were discarded instead of being binned into consensus sequences. CDR3 identification, clonotype clustering and error correction used MiTCR with a Q25 quality threshold and the strictest error-elimination algorithm. A nonparametric unseen species model with Euler transformation was used to estimate lower-bound total TCR beta diversity. TCRdb handled the public reads itself, with Q25 trimming in fastp and clone calling in MiXCR, and kept productive beta chains. Entries that share a CDR3 protein sequence are merged under the most common genes and DNA. TCRdb's processing, not the study's, gives the V and J calls here. This sample comprises roughly 900,000 distinct CDR3 sequences, 45% to 50% of them detected only once. The top ten clonotypes cover around an eighth of the sample.

The 39 donors, aged about 6 to 95 years, were systemically healthy Caucasian individuals from Russia. Ten milliliters of peripheral blood were drawn from each donor into EDTA-treated Vacutainer tubes. PBMCs were isolated by Ficoll-Paque density-gradient centrifugation, with at least 6.5 million obtained per sample. Trizol reagent was used to extract total RNA from the PBMCs, yielding at least 6 micrograms per sample. For every donor, an aliquot of PBMCs went through flow cytometry to measure the percentages of naive CD45RAhigh/CD27high T cells. These data originate in a study of blood T cells in healthy people across ages (dated by TCRdb to between 2014 and 2017). About the investigation overall: In model experiments, template switching captured roughly one uniquely barcoded TCR beta cDNA molecule for every two T cells. To track age-related changes in TCR beta repertoire diversity, the study relied on deep sequencing normalized with unique cDNA molecular identifiers. Donors of different ages were randomly distributed across sequencing lanes to avoid experimental bias. The donors were split into four age groups: young (average around 15 years), middle-aged (over 35), aged (roughly 65) and long-lived (roughly 80). Two additional independent replicas of 1 million unique cDNA reads from the same blood draw were analyzed for two donors (one aged 18 to 30 and one aged 80 or older).

Study-wide conclusions, independent of this receptor: Observed TCR beta diversity per million T cells fell roughly linearly with age, and a significant reduction was already apparent by age approximately 41. The CMV infection status of donors was not known, potentially confounding age-related changes in expanded clonotypes. Observed TCR beta diversity correlated strongly with the percentage of naive T cells measured by flow cytometry. Bulk unsorted PBMC profiling prevented conclusive comparison of naive and antigen-experienced compartments. Estimates of total diversity based on one million sequenced T cells were regarded as lower bounds and as underestimates. The long-lived group showed more naive CD4+ T cells, fewer expanded clones and increased TCR diversity than the aged group, suggesting age selection.

Source material: blood. The receptor was isolated from a man aged 25-40 years in good health.

The CDR3 sequence is CASRATNTDTQYF. The DNA sequence is as follows: TGTGCCAGCAGGGCGACTAACACAGATACGCAGTATTTT. The chain was built from TRBV5-4 and TRBJ2-3; TRBD2 is perhaps the D gene, given 5 matching bases. There are 13 amino acids in the CDR3, from cysteine to phenylalanine inclusive. Only CDR3 DNA is held: 39 bases, read in frame from base 1. V gives up 5 bases and J gives up 2 bases, and the segment between their germline ends measures 9 bases. The germline V gene encodes CDR1 SGHNT and CDR2 YYREEE (reference sequence).